These T cell receptor beta chains were read from a single sample in a study of cytomegalovirus exposure and HLA in healthy donors. Method: immunoSEQ multiplex PCR; TCRdb's copy keeps in-frame clones and lacks some. The data contain roughly 140,000 clones, 79% of them singletons. Sequences were obtained from PBMCs. The receptors were gathered from a woman aged 40 to 55 in good health and CMV-seropositive. Both conserved end residues are part of each CDR3. A D gene is named only where the DNA matches it firmly. A row's size may be missing; if present it is once, few, many or a size class.

d_call clone_size j_call v_call cdr3_nt cdr3_aa
- - TRBJ2-3 TRBV10-3 TGTGCCATCAGTCTGGGGGCTGAGGATACGCAGTATTTT CAISLGAEDTQYF
TRBD2 - TRBJ2-1 TRBV10-3 TGTGCCATCAGTGGAACTAGCGGGCCTTACAATGAGCAGTTCTTC CAISGTSGPYNEQFF
TRBD2 - TRBJ2-2 TRBV9 TGTGCCAGCAGCGTCTCCCCAGCGGGGGCCGACAACACCGGGGAGCTGTTTTTT CASSVSPAGADNTGELFF
TRBD2 - TRBJ2-7 TRBV7-9 TGTGCCAGCAGTAGGGAGGGGCGCGACGAGCAGTACTTC CASSREGRDEQYF
- few TRBJ1-6 TRBV2 TGTGCCAGCAGTGAAATCCCCCGGTCACCCCTCCACTTT CASSEIPRSPLHF
TRBD1 once TRBJ2-7 TRBV27 TGTGCCAGCAGTGACCAGACAGGGTGGGGCCACGAGCAGTACTTC CASSDQTGWGHEQYF
TRBD1 - TRBJ1-2 TRBV6-5 TGTGCCAGCAGGGTTACAGGGGACCTCGGCTACACCTTC CASRVTGDLGYTF
TRBD1 - TRBJ2-3 TRBV19 TGTGCCAGTAGTATGGATAGGGGGCAAGCAGATACGCAGTATTTT CASSMDRGQADTQYF
- - TRBJ2-3 TRBV7-9 TGTGCCAGCAGCTTCATGGATACGCAGTATTTT CASSFMDTQYF
TRBD1 few TRBJ2-7 TRBV7-2 TGTGCCAGCAGCCCCCCCCCAGGGGGCTACGAGCAGTACTTC CASSPPPGGYEQYF
- few TRBJ2-5 TRBV13 TGTGCCAGCAGTCGACAGGCGGAGACCCAGTACTTC CASSRQAETQYF
TRBD2 - TRBJ2-1 TRBV5-1 TGCGCCAGCAGCCCGGGACTAGCGGGGGGGTCCTACAATGAGCAGTTCTTC CASSPGLAGGSYNEQFF
- - TRBJ2-1 TRBV6-6 TGTGCCAGCAGTTACCCCGGGGGAGTTGAGCAGTTCTTC CASSYPGGVEQFF
TRBD2 - TRBJ2-1 TRBV7-9 TGTGCCAGCAGCCCTCGCGGGGGGGTGACATACAATGAGCAGTTCTTC CASSPRGGVTYNEQFF
- - TRBJ2-3 TRBV2 TGTGCCAGCAGCAGGAGCACAGATACGCAGTATTTT CASSRSTDTQYF
- once TRBJ1-1 TRBV29-1 TGCAGCGCCGCCGGGCAGGGTGAGACTGAAGCTTTCTTT CSAAGQGETEAFF
TRBD1 - TRBJ2-1 TRBV28 TGTGCCAGCAGGGCACAGGGGGACAGTTACAATGAGCAGTTCTTC CASRAQGDSYNEQFF
- - TRBJ2-1 TRBV11-2 TGTGCCAGCAGCCGAGCATGTGAGCAGTTCTTC CASSRACEQFF
TRBD1 - TRBJ2-1 TRBV19 TGTGCCAGTAGTATATTTGGGCAGGGGGCCTATGAGCAGTTCTTC CASSIFGQGAYEQFF
- - TRBJ1-6 TRBV5-1 TGCGCCAGCAGCTTGACAGAGTTGAGCTCCTATAATTCACCCCTCCACTTT CASSLTELSSYNSPLHF
- - TRBJ2-1 TRBV5-1 TGCGCCAGCAGCTTGTCGGCGGGCCGCTACAATGAGCAGTTCTTC CASSLSAGRYNEQFF
- - TRBJ1-3 TRBV9 TGTGCCAGCAGCGTAGGAGGGAACCCTGGAAACACCATATATTTT CASSVGGNPGNTIYF
TRBD1 - TRBJ2-5 TRBV18 TGTGCCAGCTCACCCGCGACAGGGGCCGCCCGGGAGACCCAGTACTTC CASSPATGAARETQYF
- - TRBJ1-3 TRBV7-9 TGTGCCAGCAGCTTAGGGGCAGGCTCTGGAAACACCATATATTTT CASSLGAGSGNTIYF
TRBD1 - TRBJ1-5 TRBV2 TGTGCCAGCAGCGCCACAGGGGGCGAGAACGGTCAGCCCCAGCATTTT CASSATGGENGQPQHF
TRBD2 - TRBJ2-5 TRBV10-3 TGTGCCATCAGTGAGCGGGGGGTGGGACCCCAAGAGACCCAGTACTTC CAISERGVGPQETQYF
- - TRBJ1-6 TRBV14 TGTGCCAGCAGCCAAGATCCGGGGTTTCCAGTCCTCCACTTT CASSQDPGFPVLHF
- - TRBJ2-6 TRBV2 TGTGCCAGCAGTGAAGAATGGCTTTCTGGGGCCAACGTCCTGACTTTC CASSEEWLSGANVLTF
TRBD2 - TRBJ2-1 TRBV7-9 TGTGCCAGCAGCTTAACTAGCGGGGGGGCTAATGAGCAGTTCTTC CASSLTSGGANEQFF
TRBD1 - TRBJ1-2 TRBV28 TGTGCCAGCAGTTTATGGGGGACAGGAGCTAACTATGGCTACACCTTC CASSLWGTGANYGYTF
- - TRBJ1-6 TRBV11-2 TGTGCCAGCAGCCGGGGGATTGACTATAATTCACCCCTCCACTTT CASSRGIDYNSPLHF